The rows below give T cell receptor beta chains drawn from one sample of a study of shared clonotypes between healthy human individuals. The data were produced by immunoSEQ multiplex PCR, yet TCRdb's version contains in-frame clones alone and is incomplete. The profile shows over 300,000 clones, around 86% of them singletons. The sample consisted of memory CD8+ T cells sorted from blood. Receptors originate from a man younger than 35 in good health. The CDR3 runs from the conserved cysteine through the conserved F or W. Each record gives: clone size, V gene, J gene, D gene, CDR3 length, CDR3 DNA, CDR3 protein. The D gene is left open where the match is weak. Clone size, where shown, is once, few, many, or a class for clones that have expanded.

NA,TRBV6-5,TRBJ2-7,NA,14,TGTGCCAGCAGTTATAATGAGGGCTCCTACGAGCAGTACTTC,CASSYNEGSYEQYF
NA,TRBV6-5,TRBJ2-1,NA,13,TGTGCCAGCAGTCCACCAAGTTTCAATGAGCAGTTCTTC,CASSPPSFNEQFF
NA,TRBV13,TRBJ2-7,TRBD1,15,TGTGCCAGCAGCTTCGCCACAGGGGACGCCTACGAGCAGTACTTC,CASSFATGDAYEQYF
NA,TRBV11-2,TRBJ2-3,TRBD1,16,TGTGCCAGCAGCTTAGATCCCGGACAGGTCACAGATACGCAGTATTTT,CASSLDPGQVTDTQYF
NA,TRBV7-9,TRBJ2-3,NA,13,TGTGCCAGCAGCAGGACCGAGGTAGATACGCAGTATTTT,CASSRTEVDTQYF
NA,TRBV6-5,TRBJ1-6,NA,16,TGTGCCAGCAGTTACTCGACGGGTGGGTATAATTCACCCCTCCACTTT,CASSYSTGGYNSPLHF
NA,TRBV10-1,TRBJ2-1,TRBD2,14,TGCGCCAGCAGTTACGGGGGGGCCTACAATGAGCAGTTCTTC,CASSYGGAYNEQFF
few,TRBV15,TRBJ2-7,TRBD1,14,TGTGCCACCAGCAGTTATCAGGGGGACTACGAGCAGTACTTC,CATSSYQGDYEQYF
NA,TRBV28,TRBJ1-1,NA,12,TGTGCCAGCAGTTTTTACGGACCTGAAGCTTTCTTT,CASSFYGPEAFF
NA,TRBV4-1,TRBJ1-1,NA,15,TGCGCCAGCAGCCAAGAAGCAGGTGGGAACACTGAAGCTTTCTTT,CASSQEAGGNTEAFF
NA,TRBV7-9,TRBJ1-5,NA,15,TGTGCCAGCAGCTTAGAAGGCAGGTTTGAACAGCCCCAGCATTTT,CASSLEGRFEQPQHF
NA,TRBV12-5,TRBJ2-7,NA,12,TGTGCTAGTGGTTTGATTTTCATCGAGCAGTACTTC,CASGLIFIEQYF
NA,TRBV5-6,TRBJ2-7,NA,14,TGTGCCAGCAGCCCGGACACTAACTCCTACGAGCAGTACTTC,CASSPDTNSYEQYF
NA,TRBV13,TRBJ2-3,TRBD2,16,TGTGCCAGCAGCTCCGGTGGTAGCGGGATCACAGATACGCAGTATTTT,CASSSGGSGITDTQYF
NA,TRBV10-3,TRBJ2-2,NA,18,TGTGCCATCAGTGAGTCGATTGGGGTAACCGAGAACACCGGGGAGCTGTTTTTT,CAISESIGVTENTGELFF
NA,TRBV29-1,TRBJ2-1,NA,11,TGCAGCGTCACCACCTACAATGAGCAGTTCTTC,CSVTTYNEQFF
NA,TRBV7-9,TRBJ1-2,NA,15,TGTGCCAGCAGCCATGGACATGGGCAGGGCGATGGCTACACCTTC,CASSHGHGQGDGYTF
NA,TRBV28,TRBJ2-1,NA,17,TGTGCCAGCAGTTCAGGGACACTCAGAGGGCCTAACAATGAGCAGTTCTTC,CASSSGTLRGPNNEQFF
NA,TRBV19,TRBJ2-7,NA,13,TGTGCCAGTAGTATGGGTCGGACCTTGGAGCAGTACTTC,CASSMGRTLEQYF
NA,TRBV6-5,TRBJ1-1,NA,13,TGTGCCAGCAGTTACGGGATGAACACTGAAGCTTTCTTT,CASSYGMNTEAFF
NA,TRBV6-8,TRBJ2-1,TRBD1,15,TGTGCCAGCAGTCCCCAGCCGACAGGGTACAATGAGCAGTTCTTC,CASSPQPTGYNEQFF
NA,TRBV4-1,TRBJ1-3,NA,16,TGCGCCAGCAGCGATCCGGGGCTCGGAGGTGGAAACACCATATATTTT,CASSDPGLGGGNTIYF
many,TRBV30,TRBJ1-2,NA,11,TGTGCCTGGAGTGAGGGTCTTGGCTACACCTTC,CAWSEGLGYTF
once,TRBV27,TRBJ2-3,NA,12,TGTGCCAGCAGTTCGGGCACAGATACGCAGTATTTT,CASSSGTDTQYF
NA,TRBV4-1,TRBJ1-4,NA,15,TGCGCCAGCAGCCTAACCGGGACTAAAGGGGAAAAACTGTTTTTT,CASSLTGTKGEKLFF
NA,TRBV7-8,TRBJ1-6,NA,18,TGTGCCAGCAGCGGTGGAAGGGGAACGAGCTCCTATAATTCACCCCTCCACTTT,CASSGGRGTSSYNSPLHF
NA,TRBV4-1,TRBJ1-6,TRBD1,14,TGCGCCAGCAGCCAAGATTGGGACAGATCACCCCTCCACTTT,CASSQDWDRSPLHF
NA,TRBV7-6,TRBJ2-7,NA,13,TGTGCCAGCAGCATCCACGGCACCTACGAGCAGTACTTC,CASSIHGTYEQYF
NA,TRBV6-1,TRBJ2-2,NA,15,TGTGCCAGCAGTGGGGTGGAGCGGGCCACCGGGGAGCTGTTTTTT,CASSGVERATGELFF
NA,TRBV9,TRBJ1-2,TRBD1,15,TGTGCCAGCAGCGCATACTCGGACAGGGGATATGGCTACACCTTC,CASSAYSDRGYGYTF
NA,TRBV5-1,TRBJ2-7,TRBD1,20,TGCGCCAGCAGCTTGACGACAGGGAGTTTTTTCGGACGAAGATCCTACGAGCAGTACTTC,CASSLTTGSFFGRRSYEQYF
NA,TRBV5-1,TRBJ2-2,NA,13,TGCGCCAGCCGCGGCGGCCCTACCGGGGAGCTGTTTTTT,CASRGGPTGELFF
NA,TRBV27,TRBJ1-2,NA,11,TGTGCCAGTGGCCAGCTCGGTGGCTACACCTTC,CASGQLGGYTF
few,TRBV4-1,TRBJ2-2,NA,16,TGCGCCAGCAGCCAAGCGCCCCCAGGTCTGATCGGGGAGCTGTTTTTT,CASSQAPPGLIGELFF
NA,TRBV7-9,TRBJ1-5,NA,13,TGTGCCAGCGGGGGTACGGGCAATCAGCCCCAGCATTTT,CASGGTGNQPQHF
NA,TRBV2,TRBJ2-7,TRBD1,12,TGTGCCCGACAGGGTAAGGTCTACGAGCAGTACTTC,CARQGKVYEQYF
few,TRBV4-1,TRBJ2-2,TRBD2,18,TGCGCCAGCAGCCAAGGGGGACTAGCGGGAGTGGGCACCGGGGAGCTGTTTTTT,CASSQGGLAGVGTGELFF
NA,TRBV30,TRBJ2-3,NA,14,TGTGCCTGGAGTAGTTCGGCGGTGGCAGATACGCAGTATTTT,CAWSSSAVADTQYF
NA,TRBV7-9,TRBJ2-1,TRBD2,16,TGTGCCAGCAGCGAATTCCTAGCGGTTTCCGACAATGAGCAGTTCTTC,CASSEFLAVSDNEQFF
NA,TRBV7-9,TRBJ2-5,NA,11,TGTGCCAGCAGCGGACAAGAGACCCAGTACTTC,CASSGQETQYF
few,TRBV9,TRBJ1-3,NA,16,TGTGCCAGCAGCGTATCAGGGACCAGCTCTGGAAACACCATATATTTT,CASSVSGTSSGNTIYF
once,TRBV20-1,TRBJ1-1,NA,10,TGCAGTGTCGTCCGGATTGAAGCTTTCTTT,CSVVRIEAFF
NA,TRBV7-4,TRBJ2-5,NA,19,TGTGCCAGCAGCCCTATTAGTGCCAGACTAGGAGGTAGTCGGGAGACCCAGTACTTC,CASSPISARLGGSRETQYF
NA,TRBV6-5,TRBJ2-2,NA,15,TGTGCCAGCAGTCCGCGGGGGCCTAACACCGGGGAGCTGTTTTTT,CASSPRGPNTGELFF
NA,TRBV5-4,TRBJ2-4,NA,12,TGTGCCAGCAGCTATGAACGGAACATTCAGTACTTC,CASSYERNIQYF
NA,TRBV30,TRBJ2-3,TRBD2,16,TGTGCCTGGAGGCCCCAGACTAGCGGGCTGCGTGATACGCAGTATTTT,CAWRPQTSGLRDTQYF
NA,TRBV30,TRBJ1-1,TRBD1,14,TGTGCCTGGAGTGCCCGTCCCGGGACAGGGGAAGCTTTCTTT,CAWSARPGTGEAFF
NA,TRBV28,TRBJ2-5,TRBD1,15,TGTGCCAGCAGTTCCGGGACAGGGGTCCCAGAGACCCAGTACTTC,CASSSGTGVPETQYF
many,TRBV2,TRBJ1-1,NA,12,TGTGCCAGCGGAGGGCAGAACACTGAAGCTTTCTTT,CASGGQNTEAFF
NA,TRBV7-9,TRBJ2-5,TRBD2,14,TGTGCCAGCAGCCAAGCGGGGGGACAAGAGACCCAGTACTTC,CASSQAGGQETQYF
few,TRBV6-1,TRBJ2-6,TRBD1,15,TGTGCCAGCAGCCCAGGGGGATCTGGGGCCAACGTCCTGACTTTC,CASSPGGSGANVLTF
NA,TRBV5-6,TRBJ2-7,TRBD1,14,TGTGCCAGCAGCTCGACAGGGGTCCCCCGCGAGCAGTACTTC,CASSSTGVPREQYF
NA,TRBV7-9,TRBJ2-5,TRBD1,15,TGTGCCAGCAGCCCGGAGGGGACAGGGGTAGAGACCCAGTACTTC,CASSPEGTGVETQYF
once,TRBV5-1,TRBJ2-7,NA,16,TGCGCCAGCAGCTTGTTATCGAACGACGGGACCTACGAGCAGTACTTC,CASSLLSNDGTYEQYF
NA,TRBV5-6,TRBJ2-1,TRBD1,15,TGTGCCAGCAGCGGCGGGACAGGGAAGATCAATGAGCAGTTCTTC,CASSGGTGKINEQFF
NA,TRBV5-5,TRBJ2-2,NA,18,TGTGCCAGCAGCTTGGGGCCGGGTTCCAACAAGGGAACCGGGGAGCTGTTTTTT,CASSLGPGSNKGTGELFF
few,TRBV19,TRBJ2-7,TRBD1,15,TGTGCCAGTAGTATCCCGGGACAGGGAAGCTACGAGCAGTACTTC,CASSIPGQGSYEQYF